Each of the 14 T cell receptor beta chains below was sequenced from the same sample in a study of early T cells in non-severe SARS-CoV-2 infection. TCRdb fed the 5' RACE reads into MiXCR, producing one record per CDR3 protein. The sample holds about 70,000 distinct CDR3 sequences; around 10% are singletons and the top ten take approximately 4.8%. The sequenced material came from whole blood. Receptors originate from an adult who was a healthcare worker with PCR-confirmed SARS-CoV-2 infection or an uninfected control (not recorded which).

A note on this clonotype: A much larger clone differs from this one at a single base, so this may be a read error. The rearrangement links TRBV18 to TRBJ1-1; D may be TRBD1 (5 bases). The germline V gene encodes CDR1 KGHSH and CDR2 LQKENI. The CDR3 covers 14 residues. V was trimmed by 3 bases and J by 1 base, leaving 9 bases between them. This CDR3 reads CASSPPGQNTEAFF. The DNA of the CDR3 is TGTGCCAGCTCACCTCCCGGACAGAACACTGAAGCTTTCTTT. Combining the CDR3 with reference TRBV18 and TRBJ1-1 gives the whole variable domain NAGVMQNPRHLVRRRGQEARLRCSPMKGHSHVYWYRQLPEEGLKFMVYLQKENIIDESGMPKERFSAEFPKEGPSILRIQQVVRGDSAAYFCASSPPGQNTEAFFGQGTRLTVV.

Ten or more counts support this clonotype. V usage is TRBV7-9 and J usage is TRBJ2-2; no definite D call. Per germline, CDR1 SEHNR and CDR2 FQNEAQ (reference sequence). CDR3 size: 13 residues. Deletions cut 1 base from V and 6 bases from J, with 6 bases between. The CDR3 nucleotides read TGTGCCAGCAGCTTAGTAGGCTCCGGGGAGCTGTTTTTT. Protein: CASSLVGSGELFF.

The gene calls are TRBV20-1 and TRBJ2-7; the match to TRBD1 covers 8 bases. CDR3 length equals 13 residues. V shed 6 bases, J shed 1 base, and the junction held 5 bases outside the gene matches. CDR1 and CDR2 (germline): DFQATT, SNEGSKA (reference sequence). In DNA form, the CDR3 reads TGCAGTGCCCGGGACAGGAGGTCCTACGAGCAGTACTTC. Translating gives CSARDRRSYEQYF.

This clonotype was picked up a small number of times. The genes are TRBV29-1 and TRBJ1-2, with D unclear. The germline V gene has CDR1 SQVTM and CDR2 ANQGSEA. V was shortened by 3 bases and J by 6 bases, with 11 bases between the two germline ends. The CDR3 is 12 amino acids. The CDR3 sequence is CSVDLSFNGYTF. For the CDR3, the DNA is TGCAGCGTTGATTTGTCATTCAATGGCTACACCTTC.

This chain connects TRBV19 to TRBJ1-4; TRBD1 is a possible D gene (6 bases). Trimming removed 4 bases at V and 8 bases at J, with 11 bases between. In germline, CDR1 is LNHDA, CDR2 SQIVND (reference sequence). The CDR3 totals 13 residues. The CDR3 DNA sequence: TGTGCCAGTAGTAATACAGGGAGCGAAAAACTGTTTTTT. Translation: CASSNTGSEKLFF.

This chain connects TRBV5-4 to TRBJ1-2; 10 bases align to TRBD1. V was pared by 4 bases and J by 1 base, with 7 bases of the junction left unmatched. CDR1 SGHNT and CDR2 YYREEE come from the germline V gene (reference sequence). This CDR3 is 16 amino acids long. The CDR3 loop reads CASSLMRTGGNYGYTF. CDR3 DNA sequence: TGTGCCAGCAGCCTTATGCGGACAGGGGGTAACTATGGCTACACCTTC.

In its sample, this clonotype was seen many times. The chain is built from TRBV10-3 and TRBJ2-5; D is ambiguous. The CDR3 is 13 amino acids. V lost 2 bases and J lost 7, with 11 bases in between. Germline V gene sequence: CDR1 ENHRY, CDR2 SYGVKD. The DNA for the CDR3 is TGTGCCATCAGTGAGGACCATGCTGGGACCCAGTACTTC. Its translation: CAISEDHAGTQYF.

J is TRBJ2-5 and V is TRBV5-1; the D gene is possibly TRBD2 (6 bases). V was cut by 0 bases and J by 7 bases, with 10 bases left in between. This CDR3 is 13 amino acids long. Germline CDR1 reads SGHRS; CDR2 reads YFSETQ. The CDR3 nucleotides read TGCGCCAGCAGCTTGGGAGCCGGGGGGACCCAGTACTTC. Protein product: CASSLGAGGTQYF.

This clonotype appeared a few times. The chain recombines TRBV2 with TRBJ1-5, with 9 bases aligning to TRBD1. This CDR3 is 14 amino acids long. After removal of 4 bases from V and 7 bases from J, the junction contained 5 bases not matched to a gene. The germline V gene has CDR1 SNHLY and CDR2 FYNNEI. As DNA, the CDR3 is TGTGCCAGCAGTGTCGGGACAGGGAACCAGCCCCAGCATTTT. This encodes CASSVGTGNQPQHF.

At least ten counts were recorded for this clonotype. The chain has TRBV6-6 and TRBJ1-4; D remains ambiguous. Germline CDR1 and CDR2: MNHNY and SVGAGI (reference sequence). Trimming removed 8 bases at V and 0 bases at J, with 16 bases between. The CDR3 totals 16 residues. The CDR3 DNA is TGTGCCAGCGGATCGGCAGCCTTTGCAACTAATGAAAAACTGTTTTTT. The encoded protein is CASGSAAFATNEKLFF.

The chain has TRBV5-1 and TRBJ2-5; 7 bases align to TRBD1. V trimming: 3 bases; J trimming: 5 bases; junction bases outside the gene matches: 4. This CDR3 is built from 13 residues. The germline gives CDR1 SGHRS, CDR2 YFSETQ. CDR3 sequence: CASSSDRVETQYF. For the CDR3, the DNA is TGCGCCAGCAGCTCCGACAGGGTGGAGACCCAGTACTTC.

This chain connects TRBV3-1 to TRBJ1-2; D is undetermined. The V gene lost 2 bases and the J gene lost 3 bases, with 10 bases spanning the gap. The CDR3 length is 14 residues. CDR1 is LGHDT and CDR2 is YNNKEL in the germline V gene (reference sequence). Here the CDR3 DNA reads TGTGCCAGCAGCCAATTAGCCCGGGACTATGGCTACACCTTC. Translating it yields CASSQLARDYGYTF. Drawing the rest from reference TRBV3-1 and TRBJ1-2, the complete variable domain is DTAVSQTPKYLVTQMGNDKSIKCEQNLGHDTMYWYKQDSKKFLKIMFSYNNKELIINETVPNRFSPKSPDKAHLNLHINSLELGDSAVYFCASSQLARDYGYTFGSGTRLTVV.

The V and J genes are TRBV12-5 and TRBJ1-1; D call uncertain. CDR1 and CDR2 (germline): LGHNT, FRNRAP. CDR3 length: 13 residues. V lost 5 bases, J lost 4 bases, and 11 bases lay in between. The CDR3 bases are TGTGCTAGTGGTCCTCAAGGGAGCACTGAAGCTTTCTTT. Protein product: CASGPQGSTEAFF.

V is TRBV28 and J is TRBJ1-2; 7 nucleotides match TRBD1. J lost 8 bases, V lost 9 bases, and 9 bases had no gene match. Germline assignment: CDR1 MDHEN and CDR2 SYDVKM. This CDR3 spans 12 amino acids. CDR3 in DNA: TGTGCCAGTACGACAGGGAAGAAAGGCTACACCTTC. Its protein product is CASTTGKKGYTF.